These 17 T cell receptor beta chains were all obtained from the same sample, sequenced in a study of blood T cell repertoires in COVID-19. Only in-frame clones appear in the TCRdb table, and some are missing; sequencing was by immunoSEQ multiplex PCR. The sample includes a few hundred thousand clones, around nine tenths of them seen just once. The sequencing input was PBMCs or T cells enriched from blood (not recorded which). These receptors were obtained from a woman in her sixties or seventies who had recovered from COVID-19.

The J gene is TRBJ2-7, the V gene TRBV7-9, with 10 positions matching TRBD2. The CDR3 consists of 13 residues. Germline-derived CDR1 and CDR2 are SEHNR and FQNEAQ (reference sequence). V was pared by 5 bases and J by 7 bases, with 5 bases of the junction left unmatched. Written as DNA, the CDR3 is TGTGCCAGCAGCACTGGACTAGCGGATGAGCAGTACTTC. Translation gives CASSTGLADEQYF.

The genes are TRBV7-9 and TRBJ1-2; 8 positions agree with TRBD1. The CDR3 is 14 amino acids. V was pared by 5 bases and J by 4 bases, with 6 bases of the junction left unmatched. CDR1 SEHNR and CDR2 FQNEAQ come from the germline V gene (reference sequence). Written as DNA, the CDR3 is TGTGCCAGCAGCCCTAGACAGGGGTCCTATGGCTACACCTTC. Protein sequence: CASSPRQGSYGYTF. Variable domain in full (rest from reference TRBV7-9 and TRBJ1-2): DTGVSQNPRHKITKRGQNVTFRCDPISEHNRLYWYRQTLGQGPEFLTYFQNEAQLEKSRLLSDRFSAERPKGSFSTLEIQRTEQGDSAMYLCASSPRQGSYGYTFGSGTRLTVV.

The V call is TRBV7-8, the J call TRBJ2-1; D possibly corresponds to TRBD1 (6 bases). CDR3 size: 13 residues. Trimming removed 5 bases at V and 6 bases at J, with 11 bases between. Germline lookup yields CDR1 SGHVS and CDR2 FQNEAQ. The chain's CDR3 is CASSPGQTNEQFF. CDR3 DNA: TGTGCCAGCAGCCCCGGACAGACCAATGAGCAGTTCTTC.

The chain joins TRBV20-1 to TRBJ2-3; D gene unclear. V was pared by 5 bases and J by 6 bases, with 9 bases between. In germline, CDR1 is DFQATT, CDR2 SNEGSKA (reference sequence). This CDR3 contains 11 residues. CDR3 amino acids: CSAQRWDTQYF. CDR3 nucleotides: TGCAGTGCTCAGAGGTGGGATACGCAGTATTTT.

The chain couples TRBV6-5 to TRBJ2-7, with 12 bases that match TRBD2. The CDR3 covers 15 residues. With V trimmed by 4 bases and J by 3 bases, 4 bases remained unmatched. Germline loops: CDR1 MNHEY, CDR2 SVGAGI. This CDR3 is CASSFLAGGLYEQYF. Written as DNA, the CDR3 is TGTGCCAGCAGTTTTCTAGCGGGAGGGCTCTACGAGCAGTACTTC.

V is TRBV12-3 or TRBV12-4 and J is TRBJ1-2; 7 bases fit TRBD1. Losses at the gene ends were 5 bases for V and 4 bases for J; bases not matched to a gene: 4. The CDR3 extends over 13 amino acids. CDR3 residues: CASSPGTVYGYTF. The CDR3 coding sequence is TGTGCCAGCAGTCCCGGGACAGTCTATGGCTACACCTTC.

V is TRBV4-1 and J is TRBJ1-5; 8 bases map to TRBD1. The CDR3 sequence is 15 residues long. V dropped 4 bases and J dropped 5; count of bases not matched to a gene: 7. The V gene's germline CDR1 is MGHRA and CDR2 YSYEKL. For the CDR3, the DNA is TGCGCCAGCAGCCCGCCCGGACAGGGTGATCAGCCCCAGCATTTT. Its translation is CASSPPGQGDQPQHF.

The chain couples TRBV24-1 to TRBJ2-2; D is unclear. V shed 9 bases and J shed 4 bases, with 11 bases lying between them. There are 13 residues in the CDR3. Germline V gives CDR1 KGHDR, CDR2 SFDVKD. The CDR3 reads CATALGSTGELFF. The CDR3 DNA is TGTGCCACCGCCCTAGGCAGCACCGGGGAGCTGTTTTTT.

This clone was recorded only once. The rearrangement joins TRBV7-2 to TRBJ1-4; the match to TRBD1 covers 7 bases. V was clipped by 5 bases and J by 7 bases; unmatched bases: 7. The CDR3 spans 14 residues. Germline V gene sequence: CDR1 SGHTA, CDR2 FQGNSA. The CDR3 sequence is CASSLRGSSEKLFF. DNA of the CDR3: TGTGCCAGCAGCCTCAGGGGGAGTTCTGAAAAACTGTTTTTT.

The V call is TRBV5-6, the J call TRBJ2-3, with 8 nucleotides matching TRBD2. Germline CDR1 is SGHDT and CDR2 is YYEEEE. Trimming at V came to 0 bases and at J to 6 bases, leaving 12 bases not matched to a gene. The CDR3 spans 17 residues. This CDR3 is CASSLAAGAFRWDTQYF. In DNA form, the CDR3 reads TGTGCCAGCAGCTTGGCAGCGGGGGCCTTTCGTTGGGATACGCAGTATTTT.

The chain links TRBV7-3 to TRBJ2-1; 12 bases match TRBD1. The J segment lost 12 bases and the V segment lost 2 bases, leaving 5 bases of the junction unmatched. The CDR3 loop spans 14 amino acids. Germline-derived CDR1 and CDR2 are SGHTA and FQGTGA. The CDR3 is CASSLEGDRGRQFF. CDR3 in DNA: TGTGCCAGCAGCTTAGAGGGGGACAGGGGGCGGCAGTTCTTC.

V gene TRBV2 combines with J gene TRBJ2-1; D unresolved. Trimming shortened V by 3 bases and J by 4 bases, and 13 bases separated the two germline ends. CDR3 length equals 15 residues. Per germline, CDR1 SNHLY and CDR2 FYNNEI. The CDR3 sequence is CASSDPRRQYNEQFF. The CDR3, as DNA: TGTGCCAGCAGTGACCCGCGACGACAATACAATGAGCAGTTCTTC.

The rearrangement joins TRBV12-3 or TRBV12-4 to TRBJ1-2; 7 bases are a match to TRBD1. V was pared by 7 bases and J by 4 bases, with 6 bases of the junction left unmatched. The length of the CDR3 is 13 residues. The CDR3 sequence: CASTSTGTYGYTF. As DNA, the CDR3 is TGTGCCAGCACCTCGACAGGGACCTATGGCTACACCTTC.

This sequence joins TRBV6-5 and TRBJ2-7; D might be TRBD1 (6 bases). The CDR3 runs to 15 residues. The V end lost 6 bases, the J end lost 1 base, and 16 bases lay between the germline ends. Looked up from germline, CDR1 is MNHEY and CDR2 is SVGAGI. This CDR3 reads CASRKTMDSSYEQYF. The CDR3 DNA follows: TGTGCCAGCAGGAAGACTATGGACAGTTCCTACGAGCAGTACTTC.

V gene TRBV27 combines with J gene TRBJ2-1, with 8 bases matching TRBD1. The CDR3 consists of 15 residues. CDR1 MNHEY and CDR2 SMNVEV come from the germline V gene (reference sequence). The V and J ends lost 3 bases and 8 bases, in that order; junction bases with no gene match: 9. The CDR3 sequence: CASSLTGEVWDEQFF. CDR3 nucleotide sequence: TGTGCCAGCAGTTTGACAGGGGAGGTTTGGGATGAGCAGTTCTTC.

The chain links TRBV9 to TRBJ2-6, with D maybe TRBD1 (5 bases). Germline-derived CDR1 and CDR2 are SGDLS and YYNGEE. This CDR3 is built from 15 residues. V was cut by 0 bases and J by 3 bases, with 7 bases left in between. The CDR3: CASSVEGDGANVLTF. The CDR3 DNA is TGTGCCAGCAGCGTAGAAGGGGATGGGGCCAACGTCCTGACTTTC.

This clone occurred once. The chain couples TRBV7-6 to TRBJ1-4; TRBD1 matches 9 bases. The junction had 6 bases not matched to a gene; V was cut back by 5 bases and J by 2 bases. Germline assignment: CDR1 SGHVS and CDR2 FNYEAQ. This CDR3 has 16 amino acids. In nucleotides, the CDR3 is TGTGCCAGCAGCCAATTCACAGGGGGCACTAATGAAAAACTGTTTTTT. Amino acids: CASSQFTGGTNEKLFF.